The 30 T cell receptor beta chains presented below share a single source sample, sequenced in a study of a mutant IDH1 vaccine in newly diagnosed glioma (dated by TCRdb to the early 2020s). According to the study, the label for this sample's time point signals: week 23, last vaccination. A 20-mer mutant IDH1 peptide at 300 micrograms in Montanide made up each vaccine dose, which was injected subcutaneously together with topical imiquimod. The library was made by the immunoSEQ multiplex PCR assay. What TCRdb holds here is the immuneACCESS table cut down to in-frame rearrangements. Part of the clones is not present; checked against another copy, under half of the missing clones reflect an unresolved V gene, and the others are unexplained. The sample records 35,000 to 50,000 clones, about 88% of which are singletons. The ten largest make up 2% to 2.5% of the sample. Their specific antigens are unknown.

The sample here was PBMCs, taken from a glioma patient whose treatment included an IDH1 peptide vaccine. The source of these receptors is a woman under 30 with glioma. Some clones in this sample may be carry-over from other donors' samples.

CDR3 sequence reads: CASSLGTASGNTIYF. In DNA, the CDR3 is TGTGCCAGCAGTCTGGGGACGGCCTCTGGAAACACCATATATTTT. V and J are TRBV6-5 and TRBJ1-3, with D tentatively TRBD1 (5 bases). Between the trimmed V and J ends, which lost 5 bases and 0 bases, there was a span of 11 bases. In germline, CDR1 is MNHEY, CDR2 SVGAGI. CDR3 length equals 15 residues.

The chain carries TRBV7-8 and TRBJ2-2, with D perhaps TRBD2 (5 bases). The CDR3 is 16 amino acids. The germline CDR1 and CDR2 sequences are SGHVS and FQNEAQ. V was clipped by 2 bases and J by 4 bases, with 14 bases between them. CDR3 bases: TGTGCCAGCAGCTTACCACGTGGGAGAGTCACCGGGGAGCTGTTTTTT. Its protein is CASSLPRGRVTGELFF.

The J gene is TRBJ2-3, the V gene TRBV5-1; D not certain. The V and J ends lost 1 base and 2 bases respectively, with 14 bases between them. Germline V gene data show CDR1 as SGHRS and CDR2 as YFSETQ. CDR3 length: 16 amino acids. CDR3 sequence (DNA): TGCGCCAGCAGCTTGACAGCCGGAGCCTTCACAGATACGCAGTATTTT. Translation: CASSLTAGAFTDTQYF.

The chain is built from TRBV5-1 and TRBJ1-2; D might be TRBD1 (5 bases). Trimming stripped 0 bases from V and 2 bases from J, with 5 bases between. Germline V lookup: CDR1 SGHRS, CDR2 YFSETQ. The CDR3 extends over 13 amino acids. DNA for the CDR3: TGCGCCAGCAGCTTGGACAGGAACTATGGCTACACCTTC. Protein product: CASSLDRNYGYTF.

The chain recombines TRBV7-8 with TRBJ1-2; 10 bases agree with TRBD1. This CDR3 is 20 amino acids long. The V gene end was trimmed by 3 bases and the J gene end by 8 bases; junction bases not matched to a gene: 24. CDR1 and CDR2 (germline): SGHVS, FQNEAQ. The DNA of the CDR3 is TGTGCCAGCAGCTTCCAGTTGCCCCGGGACAGGGGCGCGGGGCGCGCCGGCTACACCTTC. This gives the protein CASSFQLPRDRGAGRAGYTF.

This clone was found once. The V call is TRBV29-1, the J call TRBJ1-2; perhaps TRBD1 as D (6 bases). Per the germline V gene, CDR1 is SQVTM and CDR2 is ANQGSEA. Trimming removed 6 bases at V and 4 bases at J, with 15 bases between. The CDR3 length is 13 residues. In nucleotides, the CDR3 is TGCAGCGTCGTGGAGGGGGGCCCCTATGGCTACACCTTC. As protein: CSVVEGGPYGYTF.

This clone was seen a handful of times. The chain employs TRBV5-1 and TRBJ1-1; D not certain. Germline V CDR1 and CDR2: SGHRS, YFSETQ. This CDR3 region has 14 residues. V gave up 5 bases and J gave up 2 bases, with 13 bases separating them. CDR3 in DNA: TGCGCCAGCAGACAAGGGCACAGTAACACTGAAGCTTTCTTT. Translating it yields CASRQGHSNTEAFF.

V is TRBV27 and J is TRBJ2-7; D is ambiguous. V was shortened by 2 bases and J by 3 bases, with 5 bases between the two germline ends. The CDR3 totals 12 residues. CDR1 is MNHEY and CDR2 is SMNVEV in the germline V gene (reference sequence). CDR3 coding DNA: TGTGCCAGCAGTTTAAGTCACTACGAGCAGTACTTC. This translates into CASSLSHYEQYF.

The rearrangement uses TRBV15 and TRBJ1-2; no clear D gene. The germline V and J ends were trimmed by 3 bases and 5 bases, with 13 bases remaining between them. Germline CDR1 is LNHNV and CDR2 is YYDKDF (reference sequence). CDR3 size: 14 residues. CDR3 sequence (DNA): TGTGCCACCAGCAGCCTTACGCGCCCTTATGGCTACACCTTC. It yields the protein CATSSLTRPYGYTF.

This chain uses TRBV7-8 with TRBJ1-6; D might be TRBD1 (6 bases). The germline gives CDR1 SGHVS, CDR2 FQNEAQ. Deletions cut 1 base from V and 7 bases from J, with 8 bases between. This CDR3 comprises 14 residues. The CDR3 DNA follows: TGTGCCAGCAGCTTAGGTACAGGGAATTCACCCCTCCACTTT. It is translated as CASSLGTGNSPLHF.

This clone was observed a single time. CDR3 amino acids: CASSELRQGEGEQFF. CDR3 DNA: TGCGCCAGCAGTGAACTTAGACAGGGGGAGGGTGAGCAGTTCTTC. V usage is TRBV10-2 and J usage is TRBJ2-1, with 9 bases that match TRBD1. This CDR3 is built from 15 residues. Germline CDR1 reads WSHSY; CDR2 reads SAAADI. V shed 3 bases, J shed 9 bases, and the junction held 9 bases outside the gene matches.

This clone was picked up a small number of times. CDR3 DNA: TGCAGCGTTGCAGGCTCTGGAAACACCATATATTTT. Translation: CSVAGSGNTIYF. The gene calls are TRBV29-1 and TRBJ1-3; D not resolved. The germline V gene has CDR1 SQVTM and CDR2 ANQGSEA. The V and J ends lost 4 bases and 0 bases respectively, with 4 bases between them. The CDR3 sequence is 12 residues long. Combining the CDR3 with reference TRBV29-1 and TRBJ1-3 gives the whole variable domain SAVISQKPSRDICQRGTSLTIQCQVDSQVTMMFWYRQQPGQSLTLIATANQGSEATYESGFVIDKFPISRPNLTFSTLTVSNMSPEDSSIYLCSVAGSGNTIYFGEGSWLTVV.

The J gene is TRBJ2-7, the V gene TRBV11-3; 8 nucleotides agree with TRBD2. The CDR3 is 16 residues long. The germline gives CDR1 SGHNT, CDR2 YENEEA. The V gene end was trimmed by 5 bases and the J gene end by 5 bases; junction bases not matched to a gene: 14. The CDR3 loop reads CASSTLTSGVPDEQYF. The CDR3, as DNA: TGTGCCAGCAGCACATTAACTAGCGGAGTCCCTGACGAGCAGTACTTC.

This clone was observed a handful of times. The chain uses TRBV6-6 and TRBJ2-1, with 7 bases fitting TRBD1. Germline V gene lookup returns CDR1 MNHNY and CDR2 SVGAGI (reference sequence). V shed 7 bases, J shed 9 bases, and the junction held 9 bases outside the gene matches. The CDR3 has 13 amino acids. The CDR3 region is CASTSGTEAEQFF. Here the CDR3 DNA reads TGTGCCAGCACCTCCGGGACAGAGGCTGAGCAGTTCTTC.

The chain carries TRBV4-2 and TRBJ2-7; 12 bases fit TRBD1. Trimming removed 3 bases from V and 6 bases from J; junction bases left unmatched: 3. CDR1 and CDR2 (germline): LGHNA, YNFKEQ. This CDR3 is 14 amino acids long. The CDR3, as DNA: TGTGCCAGCAGCCAGGGACAGGGGGCATTCGAGCAGTACTTC. It codes for CASSQGQGAFEQYF.

This chain links TRBV5-4 with TRBJ2-2, with 7 bases lining up with TRBD2. This CDR3 contains 17 residues. Germline values: CDR1 SGHNT, CDR2 YYREEE (reference sequence). The junction had 12 bases not matched to a gene; V was cut back by 4 bases and J by 3 bases. This CDR3 reads CASSIAERGRYTGELFF. The CDR3 bases are TGTGCCAGCAGCATCGCGGAGCGGGGCCGTTACACCGGGGAGCTGTTTTTT.

The rearrangement uses TRBV27 and TRBJ2-7, with D unresolved. V lost 4 bases, J lost 0 bases, and 1 base lay in between. Per the germline V gene, CDR1 is MNHEY and CDR2 is SMNVEV (reference sequence). The CDR3 length is 11 residues. CDR3 residues: CASSSSYEQYF. CDR3 coding DNA: TGTGCCAGCAGTTCCTCCTACGAGCAGTACTTC.

This chain uses TRBV30 with TRBJ2-2; TRBD1 is a possible D gene (5 bases). V was cut by 1 base and J by 5 bases, with 5 bases left in between. The CDR3 length is 12 residues. The V gene's germline CDR1 is GTSNPN and CDR2 SVGIG (reference sequence). The DNA for the CDR3 is TGTGCCTGGAGTGCAGGGACCGGGGAGCTGTTTTTT. Its translation: CAWSAGTGELFF.

V and J are TRBV29-1 and TRBJ2-5; D ambiguous. CDR3 length equals 13 residues. Germline lookup yields CDR1 SQVTM and CDR2 ANQGSEA. The germline V and J ends were trimmed by 7 bases and 1 base, with 13 bases remaining between them. The DNA of the CDR3 is TGCAGCGCCGGACGTAGCCTCCAAGAGACCCAGTACTTC. Protein: CSAGRSLQETQYF.

This chain connects TRBV9 to TRBJ1-1, with 7 bases matching TRBD1. This CDR3 has 11 amino acids. The germline V gene encodes CDR1 SGDLS and CDR2 YYNGEE. The CDR3: CASGGNTEAFF. Here the CDR3 DNA reads TGTGCTTCAGGGGGGAACACTGAAGCTTTCTTT.

The chain uses TRBV6-4 and TRBJ2-1; a weak D match, TRBD1 (5 bases). Germline CDR1 and CDR2: MRHNA and SNTAGT. Trimming took off 6 bases at V and 1 base at J, with 10 bases between the two ends. The CDR3 totals 14 residues. CDR3 amino acids: CASSTTASYNEQFF. DNA of the CDR3: TGTGCCAGCAGCACGACAGCATCCTACAATGAGCAGTTCTTC.

As DNA, the CDR3 is TGTGCCAGCAGCCCCCGGGTAGGAGCCTATAATTCACCCCTCCACTTT. This translates into CASSPRVGAYNSPLHF. The rearrangement uses TRBV11-2 and TRBJ1-6, with unresolved D. CDR3 size: 16 residues. Germline CDR1 and CDR2: SGHAT and FQNNGV. The V and J ends lost 5 bases and 2 bases respectively, with 13 bases between them.

This chain uses TRBV4-2 with TRBJ2-7, with 7 bases lining up with TRBD1. The V gene's germline CDR1 is LGHNA and CDR2 YNFKEQ. Unmatched junction bases numbered 6, after V lost 5 bases and J lost 2 bases. This CDR3 is built from 14 residues. The CDR3 protein is CASSGTEIPYEQYF. The CDR3 nucleotides read TGTGCCAGCAGCGGGACAGAGATTCCCTACGAGCAGTACTTC.

The V call is TRBV6-5, the J call TRBJ2-2; no clear D gene. The CDR3 contains 13 residues. V was cut by 6 bases and J by 6 bases, with 11 bases left in between. In germline, CDR1 is MNHEY, CDR2 SVGAGI. DNA for the CDR3: TGTGCCAGCAGGGTGAAGGCGGCCGGGGAGCTGTTTTTT. It is translated as CASRVKAAGELFF.

The V call is TRBV29-1, the J call TRBJ1-2; D ambiguous. CDR1 and CDR2 (germline): SQVTM, ANQGSEA. This CDR3 spans 14 amino acids. V dropped 5 bases and J dropped 2 bases, with 15 bases sitting between them. The CDR3 DNA sequence: TGCAGCGTTACCGGACGGAGGAAAAACTATGGCTACACCTTC. This sequence encodes CSVTGRRKNYGYTF.

J is TRBJ2-2 and V is TRBV5-4; the match to TRBD1 covers 8 bases. This CDR3 is 15 amino acids long. Germline V gene lookup returns CDR1 SGHNT and CDR2 YYREEE (reference sequence). V trimming: 3 bases; J trimming: 2 bases; junction bases outside the gene matches: 3. CDR3 loop: CASSSDRGNTGELFF. CDR3 coding DNA: TGTGCCAGCAGCTCTGACAGGGGAAACACCGGGGAGCTGTTTTTT.

The gene calls are TRBV2 and TRBJ2-5, with 7 nucleotides matching TRBD1. The germline CDR1 and CDR2 sequences are SNHLY and FYNNEI. The CDR3 sequence is 14 residues long. V dropped 6 bases and J dropped 7; count of bases not matched to a gene: 11. The CDR3 bases are TGTGCCAGCAGACCCGTACAGGGGAAGACGACCCAGTACTTC. It encodes CASRPVQGKTTQYF.

This chain connects TRBV29-1 to TRBJ2-7; 10 bases are shared with TRBD1. CDR3 length: 12 amino acids. Germline V gene data show CDR1 as SQVTM and CDR2 as ANQGSEA. After removal of 6 bases from V and 5 bases from J, the junction contained 4 bases not matched to a gene. CDR3 in DNA: TGCAGCGTCCGGACAGGGGGGAACGAGCAGTACTTC. Its protein product is CSVRTGGNEQYF.

The rearrangement joins TRBV27 to TRBJ1-4; D gene ambiguous. Germline CDR1 is MNHEY and CDR2 is SMNVEV (reference sequence). Deletions cut 3 bases from V and 10 bases from J, with 9 bases between. This CDR3 region has 12 residues. In DNA, the CDR3 is TGTGCCAGCAGTTTCCGACTCGGAAAACTGTTTTTT. It translates to CASSFRLGKLFF. Variable domain in full (rest from reference TRBV27 and TRBJ1-4): EAQVTQNPRYLITVTGKKLTVTCSQNMNHEYMSWYRQDPGLGLRQIYYSMNVEVTDKGDVPEGYKVSRKEKRNFPLILESPSPNQTSLYFCASSFRLGKLFFGSGTQLSVL.

The chain employs TRBV28 and TRBJ1-4; 9 nucleotides line up with TRBD1. CDR1 MDHEN and CDR2 SYDVKM come from the germline V gene. This CDR3 is built from 14 residues. J lost 7 bases, V lost 4 bases, and 4 bases had no gene match. The CDR3 region is CASSSTGGTEKLFF. The CDR3 nucleotides read TGTGCCAGCAGTTCGACAGGGGGGACTGAAAAACTGTTTTTT.